This TCR beta chain is from a study of cytomegalovirus exposure and HLA in healthy donors. Points from the study as a whole: The study listed 150 to 200 cytomegalovirus-associated TCR beta chains.

Some clones are missing from TCRdb's copy, which holds only in-frame ones; the method was immunoSEQ multiplex PCR. Among about 66,000 clones, about 96% were seen once, and the ten largest hold just over 0.9%. V gave up 1 base and J gave up 8 bases, with 20 bases separating them. Germline V lookup: CDR1 SGHDN, CDR2 FVKESK. This CDR3 region has 16 residues. As to this clone: Its antigen is still unknown.

Material: PBMCs. The TCR originated in a man younger than 35 in good health and CMV-seronegative. The chain joins TRBV14 to TRBJ1-2; D possibly corresponds to TRBD1 (5 bases). The CDR3 sequence is CASSQARSQGISGYTF. For the CDR3, the DNA is TGTGCCAGCAGCCAAGCTAGGTCCCAGGGAATATCGGGCTACACCTTC.